This T cell receptor beta chain emerged from a study of T cells after posttransplantation cyclophosphamide. Overall study results and limits: Later blood repertoires were often dominated by clones from the donor CD8+ memory compartment. Skin or GI-infiltrating T cells shared few TRB sequences with blood.

The CDR3 has 14 amino acids. After removal of 4 bases from V and 4 bases from J, the junction contained 7 bases not matched to a gene. Germline V gene sequence: CDR1 SGHNT, CDR2 YYREEE (reference sequence). This clone has at least ten counts. Its matching antigen is unknown. Only in-frame clones appear in the TCRdb table, and some are missing; sequencing was by immunoSEQ multiplex PCR. The specimen has under 25,000 clones, none found just once. Sample: PBMCs. This chain uses TRBV5-4 with TRBJ1-2, with TRBD1 identical over 7 bases. The TCR sequence derives from a woman aged 55-70 years in good health, CMV-negative, and a related stem cell transplant donor. CDR3 sequence (DNA): TGTGCCAGCAGCATACAGGGGTTGGTCTATGGCTACACCTTC. Protein sequence: CASSIQGLVYGYTF.